This entry is about one T cell receptor (beta chain). CDR1 is MNHEY and CDR2 is SVGEGT in the germline V gene. This CDR3 contains 17 residues. Unmatched junction bases numbered 9, after V lost 6 bases and J lost 4 bases. This entry comes from a study of T-cell reconstitution after alpha-beta-depleted transplantation in children. Unique molecular identifiers were built into the TCRbeta library. MiXCR, run by TCRdb on the PCR reads, gives a single entry per CDR3 protein. The sample has 500,000 to 600,000 distinct CDR3 sequences, less than 35% seen once. The origin of this receptor is a human donor who donated a stem cell graft to a child with aplastic anemia. The rearrangement links TRBV6-2 or TRBV6-3 to TRBJ2-1; 13 positions match TRBD2. The sample here was PBMCs from the stem cell graft donor, taken from the stem cell graft. The CDR3 sequence is CASSPGTSGISYNEQFF. Written as DNA, the CDR3 is TGTGCCAGCAGCCCCGGGACTAGCGGGATTTCTTACAATGAGCAGTTCTTC.